A selection of T cell receptor beta chains follows, all from one sample in a study of T cells in Graves' hyperthyroidism and ophthalmopathy. TCRdb analysed the multiplex PCR reads with MiXCR anew, one entry per CDR3 protein. The sample includes almost 500,000 distinct CDR3 sequences, 22% of them seen just once. Material for sequencing was blood. The receptors shown here come from a woman between 65 and 79 years old with Graves' ophthalmopathy. Both conserved end residues are part of each CDR3.

v_gene,CDR3aa
TRBV12-3/TRBV12-4,CASSREGVPYQETQYF
TRBV28,CASSFTPREQYF
TRBV5-1,CASRLNRVRGEQFF
TRBV12-3/TRBV12-4,CASSLMTGYYNEQFF
TRBV5-1,CASSPTPGQGAFSYGYTF
TRBV11-2,CASTLGTTYEQYF
TRBV7-7,CASSLETGTLVRYEQYF
TRBV6-1,CASSLSQGAGTYGYTF
TRBV29-1,CSVGKERNYGYTF
TRBV18,CASSLRDSVNYGYTF
TRBV9,CASSTSGSYQETQYF
TRBV15,CATSRDQSETQYF
TRBV18,CASSSVLGSYEQYF
TRBV4-3,CASSQSLAGVGEQYF
TRBV10-3,CAISDRRTGHMNTEAFF
TRBV6-5,CASSYRLAGGPRNEQFF
TRBV12-3/TRBV12-4,CASSLQIHPIREAFF
TRBV12-3/TRBV12-4,CASSPGLAELGDTQYF
TRBV5-1,CASSPGQGLGNTIYF
TRBV20-1,CSARDSSTGGSRTEQFF
TRBV20-1,CSAKGTGGGFNEQYF
TRBV6-5,CASSYSILTGELFF
TRBV11-2,CASSRTSGSTLSSYEQYF
TRBV11-2,CASSQLAGRGTDTQYF
TRBV7-9,CASSRPGLAGNEQFF
TRBV20-1,CSARGDRGSSYNEQFF
TRBV2,CASSEGLRATSTDTQYF
TRBV12-3/TRBV12-4,CASQRGLKYQETQYF
TRBV20-1,CSARDTANSPLHF
TRBV20-1,CSAHRGHEQYF
TRBV5-1,CASSLEPRAKNIQYF
TRBV19,CASSSAGDNEQFF
TRBV6-1,CASSEAAGQGLATNEQFF
TRBV11-3,CASSLGVTSGEDTQYF
TRBV15,CATSRQNTGELFF
TRBV3-1,CASSPSAGDSFF
TRBV7-9,CASSYLTGGEINSPLHF
TRBV25-1,CASSPAATNEKLFF
TRBV6-5,CASSYSPSGRGSGELFF
TRBV6-1,CASSRLGLAGHYEQYF
TRBV30,CAWSRAVTYNEQFF
TRBV29-1,CSVDSGRTGGNKQFF
TRBV15,CATSRTGAGDEQYF
TRBV6-2/TRBV6-3,CASRPKIPSGRAGYTDTQYF
TRBV29-1,CSVERSSVEQFF
TRBV7-2,CASSLERGGLVNEQFF
TRBV7-3,CASSQGLGRATYEQYF
TRBV7-9,CASSLDSNEQYF
TRBV24-1,CATSDWTTGHNEQFF
TRBV6-1,CASSEFNSNQPQHF
TRBV28,CASRKRNYKGTDTQYF
TRBV19,CASMGNYGYTF
TRBV28,CASSSTSGGGNEQFF
TRBV20-1,CSAGGWGGTGDYEQYF